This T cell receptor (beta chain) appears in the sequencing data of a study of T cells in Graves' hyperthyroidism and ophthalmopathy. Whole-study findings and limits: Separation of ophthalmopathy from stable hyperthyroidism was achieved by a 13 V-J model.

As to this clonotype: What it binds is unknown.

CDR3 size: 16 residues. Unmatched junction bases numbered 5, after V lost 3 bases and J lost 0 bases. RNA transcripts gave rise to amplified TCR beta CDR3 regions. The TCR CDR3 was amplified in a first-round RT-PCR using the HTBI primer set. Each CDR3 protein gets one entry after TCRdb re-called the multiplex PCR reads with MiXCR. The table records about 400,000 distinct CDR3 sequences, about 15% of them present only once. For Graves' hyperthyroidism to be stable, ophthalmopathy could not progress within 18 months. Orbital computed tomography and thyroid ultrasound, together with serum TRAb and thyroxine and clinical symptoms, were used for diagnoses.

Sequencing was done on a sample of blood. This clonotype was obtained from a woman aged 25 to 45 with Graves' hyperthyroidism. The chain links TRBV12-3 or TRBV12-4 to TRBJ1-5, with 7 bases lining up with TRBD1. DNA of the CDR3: TGTGCCAGCAGTTTGGAAACAGGGGCTAGCAATCAGCCCCAGCATTTT. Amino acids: CASSLETGASNQPQHF.